This T cell receptor beta chain was documented in a study of OX40 agonist ivuxolimab in advanced cancers. As regards this clone: The antigen is not known.

Study conclusions and caveats: On average, a greater number of expanded clones characterised CD8+ T cells relative to CD4+.

Germline CDR1 MDHEN, CDR2 SYDVKM. Trimming stripped 6 bases from V and 6 bases from J, with 14 bases between. The CDR3 has 13 amino acids. Using immunoSEQ multiplex PCR, the repertoire was profiled, and TCRdb retains in-frame clones only, with some absent. This repertoire shows 90,000 to 100,000 clones, approximately 86% found once; its top ten account for 0.8% to 0.9%. The sample was CD4+ or CD8+ T cells sorted from blood, taken in a trial of the OX40 agonist ivuxolimab. The receptor was derived from an adult with an advanced solid tumor such as melanoma, head and neck, liver or kidney cancer. The J gene is TRBJ1-1, the V gene TRBV28, with a possible D match to TRBD1 (5 bases). The CDR3: CASRKPGAPEAFF. The CDR3, as DNA: TGTGCCAGCAGAAAACCCGGGGCACCTGAAGCTTTCTTT.